Following are 15 T cell receptor beta chains from one sample sequenced in a study of vaccination and CD4 T cells after COVID-19. MiXCR, run by TCRdb on the PCR reads, gives a single entry per CDR3 protein. In the table there are tens of thousands of distinct CDR3 sequences, roughly 64% of which are singletons. The starting material was CD4+ T cells from blood, obtained before SARS-CoV-2 vaccination. These receptors were obtained from a human donor who had recovered from COVID-19.

CDR3 amino acids: CATSRVTRAEYNEQFF. The CDR3 nucleotides read TGTGCCACCAGCAGAGTAACCCGGGCGGAATACAATGAGCAGTTCTTC. The chain employs TRBV15 and TRBJ2-1; D not certain. CDR3 length equals 16 residues. V lost 1 base and J lost 4, with 14 bases in between. Germline V CDR1 and CDR2: LNHNV, YYDKDF (reference sequence).

Only a few counts were recorded for this clonotype. The chain employs TRBV10-3 and TRBJ2-7; 10 bases agree with TRBD1. V gave up 3 bases and J gave up 4 bases; unmatched junction bases: 6. CDR1 ENHRY and CDR2 SYGVKD come from the germline V gene. This CDR3 has 15 residues. Here the CDR3 reads CAISDPGTGVYEQYF. Written as DNA, the CDR3 is TGTGCCATCAGTGACCCCGGGACAGGGGTGTACGAGCAGTACTTC.

This clonotype was picked up a small number of times. The chain uses TRBV6-1 and TRBJ1-5; 9 bases align to TRBD1. CDR1 MNHNS and CDR2 SASEGT come from the germline V gene. The CDR3 has 15 amino acids. V lost 6 bases and J lost 7; bases outside the gene matches: 10. CDR3 sequence reads: CASSPGQGLGQPQHF. The CDR3, as DNA: TGTGCCAGCAGCCCGGGACAGGGATTGGGGCAGCCCCAGCATTTT.

This clonotype has just a few counts. The chain has TRBV21-1 and TRBJ1-1; the table assigns TRBD1, which was not confirmed against the DNA. TRBV21-1 is classified as a pseudogene. The CDR3 totals 19 residues. In DNA form, the CDR3 reads TGTGCCAGCAGCATCCGAACGGACTCCACTGGGGGAATGAACACTGAAGCTTTCTTT. Its protein product is CASSIRTDSTGGMNTEAFF.

J is TRBJ2-7 and V is TRBV2; D call uncertain. Trimming pared 1 base from V and 2 bases from J, leaving 9 bases between. The CDR3 extends over 14 amino acids. Germline V gene data show CDR1 as SNHLY and CDR2 as FYNNEI. DNA for the CDR3: TGTGCCAGCAGTGAAGACAGCCGGGCCTACGAGCAGTACTTC. This encodes CASSEDSRAYEQYF.

This clonotype was observed a few times. The chain uses TRBV21-1 and TRBJ1-5. TRBV21-1 has pseudogene status. The CDR3 runs to 15 residues. The CDR3 protein is CASNHAVVRNQPQHF. The CDR3, as DNA: TGTGCCAGCAACCATGCTGTGGTTCGGAATCAGCCCCAGCATTTT.

The chain links TRBV20-1 to TRBJ2-7; maybe TRBD2 (6 bases). V was trimmed by 3 bases and J by 2 bases, leaving 20 bases between them. The CDR3 consists of 16 residues. Germline values: CDR1 DFQATT, CDR2 SNEGSKA (reference sequence). The CDR3: CSASGGTRSPTYEQYF. CDR3 coding DNA: TGCAGTGCTAGTGGCGGGACCCGAAGCCCCACCTACGAGCAGTACTTC.

This chain connects TRBV19 to TRBJ2-5; a weak D match, TRBD2 (6 bases). Trimming removed 4 bases at V and 1 base at J, with 13 bases between. Germline V gene lookup returns CDR1 LNHDA and CDR2 SQIVND (reference sequence). The CDR3 sequence is 15 residues long. The CDR3 protein is CASSNPGLLQETQYF. In DNA, the CDR3 is TGTGCCAGTAGTAACCCGGGACTCCTCCAAGAGACCCAGTACTTC.

This chain links TRBV12-3 or TRBV12-4 with TRBJ2-5; perhaps TRBD1 as D (5 bases). CDR3 length: 16 amino acids. The V and J ends lost 6 bases and 3 bases respectively, with 20 bases between them. The CDR3 DNA reads as TGTGCCAGCAGCCGTACCTCGAGACAGCGAAAAGAGACCCAGTACTTC. Translating it yields CASSRTSRQRKETQYF.

Points on this clonotype: Sequence at one end of the junction differs from germline and may be a read error. J is TRBJ2-2 and V is TRBV5-5; possible D gene TRBD2, 5 bases. The CDR3 length is 12 residues. Germline assignment: CDR1 SGHKS and CDR2 YYEKEE (reference sequence). Here the CDR3 reads CTSSLAGGELFF. CDR3 nucleotide sequence: TGTACCAGCAGCTTGGCGGGCGGGGAGCTGTTTTTT.

The rearrangement links TRBV19 to TRBJ2-7; D not certain. Trimming took 6 bases from V and 4 from J, leaving 19 bases between them. The CDR3 is 15 residues long. Germline lookup yields CDR1 LNHDA and CDR2 SQIVND (reference sequence). CDR3 DNA: TGTGCCAGTAGCGTGCCTCGAGGCGGAGTATACGAGCAGTACTTC. Translation gives CASSVPRGGVYEQYF.

DNA of the CDR3: TGCAGTGCTAGAGGTGGCGGGAGGGCTTTAGGAGAGACCCAGTACTTC. This sequence encodes CSARGGGRALGETQYF. This chain joins TRBV20-1 and TRBJ2-5; 9 bases map to TRBD2. The V and J ends lost 1 base and 4 bases, in that order; junction bases with no gene match: 10. Germline V gives CDR1 DFQATT, CDR2 SNEGSKA (reference sequence). This CDR3 has 16 residues.

This clonotype has only a few counts. The chain joins TRBV27 to TRBJ2-3, with TRBD2 matching 7 bases. V lost 6 bases, J lost 5 bases, and 8 bases stayed unmatched. Germline V lookup: CDR1 MNHEY, CDR2 SMNVEV (reference sequence). The CDR3 totals 14 residues. The CDR3 spells CASRRRENRDTQYF. In DNA form, the CDR3 reads TGTGCCAGCAGGAGGCGGGAGAATCGAGATACGCAGTATTTT.

This clonotype was observed a few times. The chain is built from TRBV20-1 and TRBJ2-1; D might be TRBD1 or TRBD2, each matching 5 bases. The ends were cut back, 2 bases at V and 12 bases at J, with 11 bases in the middle. Germline CDR1 reads DFQATT; CDR2 reads SNEGSKA (reference sequence). The CDR3 length is 11 residues. CDR3 sequence: CSARRPGGQFF. In DNA form, the CDR3 reads TGCAGTGCTAGAAGGCCTGGGGGGCAGTTCTTC.

The chain couples TRBV7-2 to TRBJ2-1, with 11 positions matching TRBD2. With 5 bases clipped from V and 7 bases from J, the junction kept 7 bases outside the gene matches. CDR1 and CDR2 (germline): SGHTA, FQGNSA. The CDR3 is 15 residues long. The CDR3 DNA is TGTGCCAGCAGCAGAGGGACTAGCGGACGTAATGAGCAGTTCTTC. It encodes CASSRGTSGRNEQFF.